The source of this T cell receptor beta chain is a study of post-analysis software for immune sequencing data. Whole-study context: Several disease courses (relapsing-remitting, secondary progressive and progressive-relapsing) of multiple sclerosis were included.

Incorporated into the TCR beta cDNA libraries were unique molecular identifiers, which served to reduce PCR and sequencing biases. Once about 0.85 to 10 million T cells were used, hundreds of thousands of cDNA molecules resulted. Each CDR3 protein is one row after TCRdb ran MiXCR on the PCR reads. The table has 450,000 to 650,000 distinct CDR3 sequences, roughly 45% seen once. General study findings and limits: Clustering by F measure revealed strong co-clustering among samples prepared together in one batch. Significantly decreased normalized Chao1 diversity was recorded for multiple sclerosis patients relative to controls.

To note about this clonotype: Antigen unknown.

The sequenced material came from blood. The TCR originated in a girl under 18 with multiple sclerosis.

The CDR3 is CATSQDIGNTEAFF. In DNA form, the CDR3 reads TGTGCCACCAGCCAAGACATCGGGAACACTGAAGCTTTCTTT. The rearrangement links TRBV15 to TRBJ1-1; no clear D gene. CDR1 LNHNV and CDR2 YYDKDF come from the germline V gene (reference sequence). The CDR3 spans 14 residues. Trimming cost V 5 bases and J 1 base, with 11 bases left between them.